What follows are 25 T cell receptor beta chains derived from one specimen sequenced in a study of neurological immune-mediated disorders. MiXCR was run by TCRdb on the 5' RACE reads, yielding one entry per CDR3 protein. The table has about 62,000 distinct CDR3 sequences, roughly 4% seen once. The specimen was PBMCs. The source of these receptors is a woman in her forties or fifties with multiple sclerosis.

This clonotype was picked up many times. The genes are TRBV3-1 and TRBJ1-1, with D tentatively TRBD1 (6 bases). Per the germline V gene, CDR1 is LGHDT and CDR2 is YNNKEL (reference sequence). The CDR3 has 16 amino acids. V lost 2 bases to trimming and J lost 4 bases, with 17 bases between them. CDR3 protein: CASSQHRTATVTEAFF. The CDR3 nucleotides are TGTGCCAGCAGCCAACACCGGACAGCCACAGTCACTGAAGCTTTCTTT.

This clonotype was seen many times. This chain connects TRBV20-1 to TRBJ2-7; D remains ambiguous. The ends were cut back, 5 bases at V and 7 bases at J, with 15 bases in the middle. Germline V gene sequence: CDR1 DFQATT, CDR2 SNEGSKA (reference sequence). CDR3 length: 12 residues. The CDR3 coding sequence is TGCAGTGCTTCCTCCTCTTTACGGGAGCAGTACTTC. It yields the protein CSASSSLREQYF.

Many counts were recorded for this clonotype. The chain recombines TRBV20-1 with TRBJ2-1, with D perhaps TRBD2 (5 bases). Per the germline V gene, CDR1 is DFQATT and CDR2 is SNEGSKA (reference sequence). The V and J ends lost 6 bases and 6 bases respectively, with 12 bases between them. This CDR3 has 12 residues. In DNA, the CDR3 is TGCAGTGCCGAGGGCGTAGCCAATGAGCAGTTCTTC. Amino acids: CSAEGVANEQFF.

In this sample, this clonotype turned up many times. This rearrangement joins TRBV6-2 or TRBV6-3 to TRBJ2-7; TRBD2 aligns across 10 bases. Germline assignment: CDR1 MNHEY and CDR2 SVGEGT. The CDR3 consists of 15 residues. The V segment lost 4 bases and the J segment 2 bases; nucleotides outside the gene matches: 5. In DNA, the CDR3 is TGTGCCAGCAGTTCTCTAGCGGGAGCGACCTACGAGCAGTACTTC. Protein product: CASSSLAGATYEQYF.

There are many counts of this clonotype. J is TRBJ2-7 and V is TRBV20-1; possibly TRBD1 for D (6 bases). CDR1 is DFQATT, CDR2 SNEGSKA, per germline (reference sequence). V was clipped by 7 bases and J by 2 bases, with 12 bases between them. This CDR3 comprises 12 residues. The chain's CDR3 is CSVQGLTYEQYF. DNA of the CDR3: TGCAGTGTGCAGGGGCTAACCTACGAGCAGTACTTC.

This clonotype was observed at least ten times. This chain joins TRBV6-2 or TRBV6-3 and TRBJ1-5; D gene uncertain. With 5 bases removed from V and 4 bases from J, the gap between germline ends came to 18 bases. CDR3 length: 16 residues. Germline V gene data show CDR1 as MNHEY and CDR2 as SVGEGT. The CDR3 DNA is TGTGCCAGCAGTGGGTTGGACCATCGTTCTAATCAGCCCCAGCATTTT. Protein: CASSGLDHRSNQPQHF.

This clonotype was seen ten or more times. The chain joins TRBV11-2 to TRBJ2-7; D unresolved. The CDR3 covers 13 residues. Germline V gene lookup returns CDR1 SGHAT and CDR2 FQNNGV. V gave up 3 bases and J gave up 3 bases, with 9 bases separating them. The CDR3 DNA reads TGTGCCAGCAGCTTCGACCTTCTCTACGAGCAGTACTTC. It is translated as CASSFDLLYEQYF.

The rearrangement uses TRBV4-2 and TRBJ2-1, with 16 bases matching TRBD2. Trimming removed 5 bases from V and 3 bases from J; junction bases left unmatched: 10. The CDR3 extends over 19 amino acids. Germline V gene sequence: CDR1 LGHNA, CDR2 YNFKEQ. DNA of the CDR3: TGTGCCAGCAGCGGCGGGACAGGGACTAGCGGGAGGGTCTACAATGAGCAGTTCTTC. This sequence encodes CASSGGTGTSGRVYNEQFF.

This clonotype was recorded at least ten times. The rearrangement joins TRBV19 to TRBJ2-6; D is uncertain. In germline, CDR1 is LNHDA, CDR2 SQIVND (reference sequence). CDR3 size: 14 residues. V was trimmed by 9 bases and J by 2 bases, leaving 11 bases between them. The CDR3 sequence: CASSKYAGANVLTF. For the CDR3, the DNA is TGTGCCAGCTCAAAGTATGCTGGGGCCAACGTCCTGACTTTC.

This clonotype was observed many times. This chain links TRBV6-5 with TRBJ2-3; the match to TRBD2 covers 8 bases. Germline-derived CDR1 and CDR2 are MNHEY and SVGAGI. The V segment lost 6 bases and the J segment 5 bases; nucleotides outside the gene matches: 7. CDR3 length: 14 residues. CDR3 sequence reads: CASRRGAGGDTQYF. CDR3 DNA sequence: TGTGCCAGCAGAAGGGGGGCGGGAGGAGATACGCAGTATTTT.

Ten or more counts support this clonotype. V is TRBV10-3 and J is TRBJ2-2; maybe TRBD1 (6 bases). This CDR3 is built from 13 residues. Trimming pared 7 bases from V and 5 bases from J, leaving 11 bases between. In germline, CDR1 is ENHRY, CDR2 SYGVKD. CDR3 coding DNA: TGTGCCATCAAGGGGGTGGAGACCGGGGAGCTGTTTTTT. Protein product: CAIKGVETGELFF.

The chain carries TRBV29-1 and TRBJ1-1; D may be TRBD1 (5 bases). The CDR3 is 14 amino acids. Deletions cut 4 bases from V and 0 bases from J, with 12 bases between. From germline, CDR1 is SQVTM and CDR2 ANQGSEA. CDR3 DNA sequence: TGCAGCGTTGCTCGGGGGGGGATGAACACTGAAGCTTTCTTT. Translated, it gives CSVARGGMNTEAFF.

This clonotype has at least ten counts. The chain joins TRBV7-2 to TRBJ2-7; TRBD2 is a possible D gene (6 bases). With 5 bases removed from V and 4 bases from J, the gap between germline ends came to 12 bases. Germline CDR1 SGHTA, CDR2 FQGNSA. CDR3 size: 13 residues. This CDR3 reads CASSQRSGYEQYF. The CDR3 bases are TGTGCCAGCAGCCAGAGGAGCGGGTACGAGCAGTACTTC.

This clonotype was counted many times. The CDR3, as DNA: TGTGCCACCAGTGAGCCGGGGGGCAATGAGCAGTTCTTC. Translating gives CATSEPGGNEQFF. This sequence joins TRBV24-1 and TRBJ2-1; 7 nucleotides match TRBD2. With V trimmed by 4 bases and J by 6 bases, 2 bases remained unmatched. The CDR3 consists of 13 residues. Germline V lookup: CDR1 KGHDR, CDR2 SFDVKD.

The table lists this clonotype with many counts. This chain links TRBV5-6 with TRBJ1-6; D gene uncertain. This CDR3 has 16 residues. The V gene lost 4 bases and the J gene lost 7 bases, with 18 bases spanning the gap. Germline-derived CDR1 and CDR2 are SGHDT and YYEEEE. CDR3 sequence: CASSRDGVSWNSPLHF. Here the CDR3 DNA reads TGTGCCAGCAGCCGCGACGGGGTCTCTTGGAATTCACCCCTCCACTTT.

Only a few counts were recorded for this clonotype. This chain uses TRBV20-1 with TRBJ2-7; no clear D. V was pared by 4 bases and J by 2 bases, with 9 bases between. Germline V CDR1 and CDR2: DFQATT, SNEGSKA (reference sequence). The CDR3 totals 12 residues. The CDR3 here is CSANPRTYEQYF. In nucleotides, the CDR3 is TGCAGTGCTAATCCCCGGACCTACGAGCAGTACTTC.

This clonotype was seen at least ten times. The V gene is TRBV6-2 or TRBV6-3, the J gene TRBJ2-4; 8 positions agree with TRBD2. The CDR3 spans 14 residues. Germline V gene sequence: CDR1 MNHEY, CDR2 SVGEGT. J was trimmed by 7 bases and V by 8 bases; bases with no gene match: 10. CDR3 DNA sequence: TGTGCCAGCTCGGGGGGGTCGGGGCGGAACATTCAGTACTTC. Its protein is CASSGGSGRNIQYF.

The rearrangement joins TRBV6-5 to TRBJ1-3, with 8 bases matching TRBD1. V was pared by 0 bases and J by 15 bases, with 4 bases of the junction left unmatched. The CDR3 covers 12 residues. The germline V gene encodes CDR1 MNHEY and CDR2 SVGAGI. DNA of the CDR3: TGTGCCAGCAGTTACTCGAGGGGACAGGCATATTTT. Translated: CASSYSRGQAYF.

This clonotype was detected many times. The V gene is TRBV20-1, the J gene TRBJ2-3; 7 bases agree with TRBD2. The CDR3 totals 13 residues. Looked up from germline, CDR1 is DFQATT and CDR2 is SNEGSKA (reference sequence). V was pared by 6 bases and J by 0 bases, with 3 bases of the junction left unmatched. The CDR3 DNA is TGCAGTGCCCGGGAGGTTAGCACAGATACGCAGTATTTT. Protein sequence: CSAREVSTDTQYF.

Many counts were recorded for this clonotype. This chain uses TRBV6-1 with TRBJ2-3; 11 nucleotides line up with TRBD2. Germline loops: CDR1 MNHNS, CDR2 SASEGT. CDR3 size: 17 residues. Germline trimming cut 6 bases from V and 4 bases from J; bases unmatched to any gene: 12. The CDR3 coding sequence is TGTGCCAGCAGGATCAAAACTAGCGGGAGTACCCCAGATACGCAGTATTTT. Translating it yields CASRIKTSGSTPDTQYF.

The sample holds many counts of this clonotype. The J gene is TRBJ2-7, the V gene TRBV20-1; TRBD2 matches at 11 bases. Germline-derived CDR1 and CDR2 are DFQATT and SNEGSKA (reference sequence). The CDR3 consists of 15 residues. Losses at the gene ends were 0 bases for V and 5 bases for J; bases not matched to a gene: 6. CDR3 nucleotide sequence: TGCAGTGCTAGAGATCTTAGACTAGCGGGAAACGAGCAGTACTTC. Its translation: CSARDLRLAGNEQYF.

The chain employs TRBV10-3 and TRBJ2-2, with 10 bases identical to TRBD1. The CDR3 runs 14 residues. Looked up from germline, CDR1 is ENHRY and CDR2 is SYGVKD. Trimming at V came to 5 bases and at J to 6 bases, leaving 3 bases not matched to a gene. CDR3 sequence (DNA): TGTGCCATCAGTCGGGACAGGGGATCCGGGGAGCTGTTTTTT. The encoded protein is CAISRDRGSGELFF.

This clonotype was counted many times. The CDR3 DNA follows: TGTGCCAGCAGCGATGAAAAACTGTTTTTT. Translating it yields CASSDEKLFF. The J gene is TRBJ1-4, the V gene TRBV7-9; D call uncertain. Germline V CDR1 and CDR2: SEHNR, FQNEAQ (reference sequence). Trimming stripped 5 bases from V and 6 bases from J, with 1 base between. The CDR3 contains 10 residues. The whole variable domain, filled in from reference TRBV7-9 and TRBJ1-4, reads DTGVSQNPRHKITKRGQNVTFRCDPISEHNRLYWYRQTLGQGPEFLTYFQNEAQLEKSRLLSDRFSAERPKGSFSTLEIQRTEQGDSAMYLCASSDEKLFFGSGTQLSVL.

The V and J genes are TRBV11-2 and TRBJ1-4, with D perhaps matching TRBD1 (5 bases). The germline CDR1 and CDR2 sequences are SGHAT and FQNNGV. The CDR3 loop spans 15 amino acids. V gave up 0 bases and J gave up 2 bases, with 7 bases separating them. The CDR3 sequence is CASSLDGGTNEKLFF. Here the CDR3 DNA reads TGTGCCAGCAGCTTAGACGGGGGGACTAATGAAAAACTGTTTTTT.

There are many counts of this clonotype. The V and J genes are TRBV20-1 and TRBJ2-5, with TRBD2 as a possible D gene (5 bases). The CDR3 runs to 14 residues. The germline V and J ends were trimmed by 1 base and 5 bases, with 14 bases remaining between them. CDR1 is DFQATT, CDR2 SNEGSKA, per germline (reference sequence). CDR3 sequence: CSARVVTGWETQYF. The CDR3 DNA sequence: TGCAGTGCTAGAGTGGTAACGGGATGGGAGACCCAGTACTTC.